The next 2 T cell receptor beta chains were all read from a single sample in a study of T cells after yellow fever vaccination. One entry per CDR3 protein results from TCRdb running MiXCR on the 5' RACE reads. The table includes over 110,000 distinct CDR3 sequences, roughly 8% detected once. This material consisted of CD4+ T cells sorted from PBMCs, taken 5 days after the yellow fever booster vaccination. All receptors come from a man under 40 who received the YFV17D yellow fever vaccine.

Concerning this clonotype itself: A much larger clone differs from this one at a single base, so this may be a read error. The chain is built from TRBV9 and TRBJ2-3; 13 positions agree with TRBD2. The CDR3 consists of 18 residues. Germline assignment: CDR1 SGDLS and CDR2 YYNGEE. CDR3 DNA sequence: TGTGCCAGCAGCGTAGGTACTAGCGGGAGGGGCAGCATAGATACGCAGTATTTT. This sequence encodes CASSVGTSGRGSIDTQYF.

At least ten counts were recorded for this clonotype. The J gene is TRBJ2-1, the V gene TRBV7-2; D is undetermined. The CDR3 runs to 13 residues. Germline V gives CDR1 SGHTA, CDR2 FQGNSA. Deletions cut 5 bases from V and 3 bases from J, with 8 bases between. CDR3 DNA: TGTGCCAGCAGCCCAAGTTTCTACAATGAGCAGTTCTTC. It is translated as CASSPSFYNEQFF.